A single sample gave rise to the 15 T cell receptor beta chains below, sequenced in a study of blood T cell repertoires in COVID-19. TCRdb's table, derived via immunoSEQ multiplex PCR, lists solely in-frame clones and lacks some. This sample has hundreds of thousands of clones, with roughly 90% found just once. The sequenced sample consisted of peripheral blood. The receptors come from a woman aged 25 to 39 with COVID-19, enrolled during active disease.

The chain links TRBV2 to TRBJ1-4; no clear D gene. This CDR3 is 13 amino acids long. The V and J ends lost 4 bases and 0 bases respectively, with 3 bases between them. Germline CDR1 reads SNHLY; CDR2 reads FYNNEI. The CDR3 DNA sequence: TGTGCCAGCAGTGGCGCAACTAATGAAAAACTGTTTTTT. Amino acid sequence: CASSGATNEKLFF.

The V and J genes are TRBV28 and TRBJ1-2; 7 bases fit TRBD1. The CDR3 totals 15 residues. Germline CDR1 reads MDHEN; CDR2 reads SYDVKM. J lost 4 bases, V lost 5 bases, and 10 bases had no gene match. The DNA for the CDR3 is TGTGCCAGCAGTCCGACAGGGAGGCGTCTCTATGGCTACACCTTC. Translation gives CASSPTGRRLYGYTF.

The V and J genes are TRBV7-2 and TRBJ2-3; tentative D call: TRBD1 (8 bases). Germline-derived CDR1 and CDR2 are SGHTA and FQGNSA. V was pared by 4 bases and J by 8 bases, with 13 bases between. The CDR3 is 13 amino acids. The DNA for the CDR3 is TGTGCCAGCAGCTACACAGGGGGGGGTACGCAGTATTTT. Residues: CASSYTGGGTQYF.

The gene calls are TRBV19 and TRBJ1-2; perhaps TRBD1 as D (6 bases). The CDR3 covers 15 residues. Germline lookup yields CDR1 LNHDA and CDR2 SQIVND (reference sequence). Trimming left V 7 bases short and J 5 bases short, with 20 bases between. The CDR3 coding sequence is TGTGCCAGTATTGGACGGGACACCCTCGGGTATGGCTACACCTTC. This gives the protein CASIGRDTLGYGYTF.

V is TRBV10-3 and J is TRBJ1-4, with TRBD1 identical over 7 bases. The CDR3 sequence is 16 residues long. Germline V gives CDR1 ENHRY, CDR2 SYGVKD. Germline trimming cut 4 bases from V and 7 bases from J; bases unmatched to any gene: 12. The DNA of the CDR3 is TGTGCCATCAGTGGTACTTCACAGGGGACGGGTGAAAAACTGTTTTTT. Protein sequence: CAISGTSQGTGEKLFF.

This clone was counted between two and nine times. The chain employs TRBV30 and TRBJ1-2, with TRBD1 matching over 10 bases. Germline CDR1 reads GTSNPN; CDR2 reads SVGIG (reference sequence). With V trimmed by 5 bases and J by 4 bases, 7 bases remained unmatched. The CDR3 is made up of 14 amino acids. The CDR3 loop reads CAWSGTGASYGYTF. The CDR3 DNA reads as TGTGCCTGGTCCGGGACAGGGGCGTCCTATGGCTACACCTTC.

The rearrangement joins TRBV20-1 to TRBJ2-1; D is perhaps TRBD2 (5 bases). Trimming took off 3 bases at V and 5 bases at J, with 14 bases between the two ends. This CDR3 has 14 residues. In germline, CDR1 is DFQATT, CDR2 SNEGSKA (reference sequence). The CDR3 DNA is TGCAGTGCTAGTTTAAGGGCACTAGACAATGAGCAGTTCTTC. Its translation: CSASLRALDNEQFF.

The chain carries TRBV5-5 and TRBJ2-7; TRBD1 matches at 7 bases. The CDR3 is made up of 13 amino acids. Germline V gene lookup returns CDR1 SGHKS and CDR2 YYEKEE (reference sequence). V trimming: 4 bases; J trimming: 3 bases; junction bases outside the gene matches: 4. The CDR3 DNA reads TGTGCCAGCAGCCTTAGACAGGGCTACGAGCAGTACGTC. Its translation is CASSLRQGYEQYV.

The chain uses TRBV11-2 and TRBJ1-4; D may be TRBD1 (6 bases). The CDR3 is 16 amino acids. V lost 5 bases to trimming and J lost 7 bases, with 20 bases between them. Germline CDR1 and CDR2: SGHAT and FQNNGV. The CDR3 reads CASSPGSAGVFEKLFF. CDR3 sequence (DNA): TGTGCCAGCAGCCCGGGATCGGCAGGGGTTTTTGAAAAACTGTTTTTT.

This chain connects TRBV12-5 to TRBJ2-1; TRBD2 is a possible D gene (6 bases). CDR3 length: 14 amino acids. The germline V and J ends were trimmed by 6 bases and 0 bases, with 9 bases remaining between them. Germline-derived CDR1 and CDR2 are LGHNT and FRNRAP. The chain's CDR3 is CASGRDFSYNEQFF. The CDR3 nucleotides are TGTGCTAGTGGCCGGGACTTCTCCTACAATGAGCAGTTCTTC.

The chain combines TRBV24-1 with TRBJ2-3; possibly TRBD1 for D (5 bases). Trimming removed 1 base at V and 1 base at J, with 8 bases between. In germline, CDR1 is KGHDR, CDR2 SFDVKD. The CDR3 is 15 amino acids. As DNA, the CDR3 is TGTGCCACCAGTGATTTTGTGGGGCGCACAGATACGCAGTATTTT. Protein: CATSDFVGRTDTQYF.

The chain is built from TRBV13 and TRBJ2-1; 8 bases match TRBD2. The germline CDR1 and CDR2 sequences are PRHDT and FYEKMQ (reference sequence). V shed 3 bases and J 1 base; nucleotides not matched to a gene: 2. The CDR3 sequence is 15 residues long. The CDR3 reads CASSFSGISYNEQFF. The CDR3 coding sequence is TGTGCCAGCAGCTTTAGCGGGATTTCCTACAATGAGCAGTTCTTC.

The gene calls are TRBV6-2 or TRBV6-3 and TRBJ1-5; maybe TRBD1 (6 bases). The V end lost 5 bases, the J end lost 2 bases, and 16 bases lay between the germline ends. This CDR3 region has 16 residues. Germline assignment: CDR1 MNHEY and CDR2 SVGEGT. CDR3 region: CASSDWGAGGNQPQHF. The CDR3 DNA is TGTGCCAGCAGTGACTGGGGGGCGGGGGGCAATCAGCCCCAGCATTTT.

The V and J genes are TRBV7-7 and TRBJ2-7; D might be TRBD2 (6 bases). Germline CDR1 and CDR2: SSHAT and FNYEAQ (reference sequence). The CDR3 runs to 13 residues. In DNA form, the CDR3 reads TGTGCTAGCAGCTTAGACCTCGGGGGCGAGCAGTACGTC. Amino acid sequence: CASSLDLGGEQYV.

This clone was seen only once. The chain has TRBV2 and TRBJ2-3; TRBD2 aligns across 7 bases. V shed 10 bases, J shed 3 bases, and the junction held 7 bases outside the gene matches. This CDR3 is 13 amino acids long. Looked up from germline, CDR1 is SNHLY and CDR2 is FYNNEI. The CDR3 sequence: CATSGRWTDTQYF. As DNA, the CDR3 is TGTGCCACCTCCGGGAGGTGGACAGATACGCAGTATTTT.